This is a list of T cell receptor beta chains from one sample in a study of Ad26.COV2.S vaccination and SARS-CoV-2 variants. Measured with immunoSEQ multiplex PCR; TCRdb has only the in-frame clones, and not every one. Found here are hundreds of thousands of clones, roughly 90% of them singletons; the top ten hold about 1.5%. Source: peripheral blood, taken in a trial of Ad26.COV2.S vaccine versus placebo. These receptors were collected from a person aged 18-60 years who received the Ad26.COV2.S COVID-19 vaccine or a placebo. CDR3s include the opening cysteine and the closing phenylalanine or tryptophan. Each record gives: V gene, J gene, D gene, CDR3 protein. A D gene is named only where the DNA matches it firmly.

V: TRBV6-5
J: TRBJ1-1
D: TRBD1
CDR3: CASSSYRGSPTEAFF

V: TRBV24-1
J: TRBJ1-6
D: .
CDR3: CATSERPQGDYYSPLHF

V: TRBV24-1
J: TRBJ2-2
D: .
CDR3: CATSLSGAIGELFF

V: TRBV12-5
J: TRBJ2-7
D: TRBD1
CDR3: CASGLIIGGPLSYEQYF

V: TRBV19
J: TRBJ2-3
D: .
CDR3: CAIKGTTSTDTQYF

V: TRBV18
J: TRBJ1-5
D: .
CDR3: CASSPLTRQGGQPQHF

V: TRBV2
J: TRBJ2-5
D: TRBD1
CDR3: CASSEGGTARETQYF

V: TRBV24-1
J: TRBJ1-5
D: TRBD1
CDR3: CATSPRGVSNQPQHF

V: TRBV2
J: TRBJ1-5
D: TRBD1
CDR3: CASRSPGQGPNQPQHF

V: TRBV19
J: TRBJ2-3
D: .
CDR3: CASSPWQSTDTQYF

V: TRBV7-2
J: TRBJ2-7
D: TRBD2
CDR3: CASSPGLAGGYSSYEQYF

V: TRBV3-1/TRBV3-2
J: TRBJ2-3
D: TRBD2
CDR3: CASSPRTSGGVISTDTQYF

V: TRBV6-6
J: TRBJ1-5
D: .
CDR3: CASSYSGVPSNQPQHF

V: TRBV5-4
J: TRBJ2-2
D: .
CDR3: CASSPRPRELFF

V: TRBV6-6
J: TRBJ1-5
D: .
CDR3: CASSTHRVEQPQHF

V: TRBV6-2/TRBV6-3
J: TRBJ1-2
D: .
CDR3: CASSYSADYGYTF

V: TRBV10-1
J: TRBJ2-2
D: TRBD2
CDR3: CASSGLAGTGELFF

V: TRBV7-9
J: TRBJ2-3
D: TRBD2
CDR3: CASSLLAGGPGDTQYF

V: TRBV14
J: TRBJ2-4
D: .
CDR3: CASSQGENIQYF

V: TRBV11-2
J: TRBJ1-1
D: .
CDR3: CASRWGGNTEAFF

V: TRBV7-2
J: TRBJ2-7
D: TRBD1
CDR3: CASSPNIRQGYEQYF

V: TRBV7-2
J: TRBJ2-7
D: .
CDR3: CASSLVVRANSYEQYF

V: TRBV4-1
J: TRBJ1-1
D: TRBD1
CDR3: CASSPRRGRGHSTEAFF

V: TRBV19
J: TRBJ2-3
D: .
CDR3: CASSNDRIITDTQYF

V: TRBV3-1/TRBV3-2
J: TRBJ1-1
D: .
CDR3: CASSQERRANTEAFF

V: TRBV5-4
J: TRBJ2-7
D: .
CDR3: CASSRTRGASYEQYF

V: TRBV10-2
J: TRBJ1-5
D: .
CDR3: CASRETGDSNQPQHF

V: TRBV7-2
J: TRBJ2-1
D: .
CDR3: CASNAELGTDEQFF

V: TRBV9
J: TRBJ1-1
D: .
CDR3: CASSSRESNTEAFF